The clone carrying this TCR beta chain was counted at least ten times. This record comes from a study of T cell repertoires in cytomegalovirus infection. Looked up from germline, CDR1 is MDHEN and CDR2 is SYDVKM. V was clipped by 7 bases and J by 2 bases, with 20 bases between them. The CDR3 has 16 amino acids. TCRdb fed the reads into MiXCR, producing one record per CDR3 protein. There are tens of thousands of distinct CDR3 sequences in the sample; around 3.5% occur only once, and approximately 4.3% lies in the top ten. This chain joins TRBV28 and TRBJ2-5; D unresolved. This TCR was sampled from a human donor in good health (CMV status not recorded). Some clones in this sample may be carry-over from other donors' samples. Sample: PBMCs. CDR3 sequence (DNA): TGTGCCAGCACCTTCTCGGGTTTGGGATCACAAGAGACCCAGTACTTC. It specifies CASTFSGLGSQETQYF.